The 30 T cell receptor beta chains below come from one sample, sequenced in a study of T cell changes during pregnancy in multiple sclerosis. Using immunoSEQ multiplex PCR, the repertoire was profiled, and TCRdb retains in-frame clones only, with some absent. The sample has some 40,000 clones; approximately 94% are singletons. The sample was CD4+ T cells from peripheral blood mononuclear cells, taken in the second trimester of pregnancy. These receptors all come from a female donor with multiple sclerosis, enrolled in a pregnancy study.

The gene calls are TRBV6-5 and TRBJ2-3; no firm D call. The CDR3 length is 11 residues. From germline, CDR1 is MNHEY and CDR2 SVGAGI. V lost 6 bases to trimming and J lost 7 bases, with 8 bases between them. The CDR3 protein is CASRFSNTQYF. CDR3 coding DNA: TGTGCCAGCAGGTTTAGCAATACGCAGTATTTT.

The CDR3 bases are TGTGCCAGCAGCTTGGGACTAGACGTCAGTGAGCAGTTCTTC. Amino acid sequence: CASSLGLDVSEQFF. The genes are TRBV7-2 and TRBJ2-1; TRBD2 aligns across 8 bases. The ends lost 3 bases at V and 9 bases at J; junction bases unmatched: 7. From germline, CDR1 is SGHTA and CDR2 FQGNSA. There are 14 residues in the CDR3.

CDR3 residues: CASTSGGADNEKLFF. The CDR3 bases are TGTGCCAGCACCTCTGGGGGGGCGGATAATGAAAAACTGTTTTTT. The J gene is TRBJ1-4, the V gene TRBV28; tentative D call: TRBD1 (6 bases). The CDR3 consists of 15 residues. Per the germline V gene, CDR1 is MDHEN and CDR2 is SYDVKM. V lost 7 bases, J lost 4 bases, and 16 bases lay in between.

The gene calls are TRBV2 and TRBJ1-5; D is unresolved. From germline, CDR1 is SNHLY and CDR2 FYNNEI. The CDR3 is 12 residues long. Trimming took 4 bases from V and 3 from J, leaving 4 bases between them. As DNA, the CDR3 is TGTGCCAGCAGTGCCATCAATCAGCCCCAGCATTTT. This sequence encodes CASSAINQPQHF.

This chain joins TRBV19 and TRBJ1-1; 7 positions match TRBD1. The CDR3 loop spans 18 amino acids. V was clipped by 2 bases and J by 5 bases; unmatched bases: 17. Germline assignment: CDR1 LNHDA and CDR2 SQIVND (reference sequence). The CDR3 region has the DNA TGTGCCAGTAGTATATACCAAGACTACAGGGGTCAGGGGACTGAAGCTTTCTTT. It encodes CASSIYQDYRGQGTEAFF. The whole variable domain, remainder taken from reference TRBV19 and TRBJ1-1, is DGGITQSPKYLFRKEGQNVTLSCEQNLNHDAMYWYRQDPGQGLRLIYYSQIVNDFQKGDIAEGYSVSREKKESFPLTVTSAQKNPTAFYLCASSIYQDYRGQGTEAFFGQGTRLTVV.

The chain is built from TRBV28 and TRBJ2-7; TRBD1 matches 8 bases. Germline CDR1 and CDR2: MDHEN and SYDVKM. The V and J ends lost 7 bases and 2 bases, in that order; junction bases with no gene match: 10. The length of the CDR3 is 15 residues. CDR3 coding DNA: TGTGCCAGCACTCTCCTGACAGGGGCAACCTACGAGCAGTACTTC. Translation: CASTLLTGATYEQYF.

This clone was recorded only once. V and J are TRBV19 and TRBJ2-7; 11 nucleotides agree with TRBD2. Looked up from germline, CDR1 is LNHDA and CDR2 is SQIVND (reference sequence). V lost 6 bases to trimming and J lost 7 bases; unmatched junction nucleotides: 11. The CDR3 runs to 15 residues. As DNA, the CDR3 is TGTGCCAGTAGGGCTTCTAGCGGGGGGCATCGTGAGCAGTACTTC. Its protein is CASRASSGGHREQYF.

This sequence joins TRBV13 and TRBJ1-3; D is unclear. The CDR3 runs to 14 residues. Trimming took off 4 bases at V and 1 base at J, with 8 bases between the two ends. Germline V gene sequence: CDR1 PRHDT, CDR2 FYEKMQ (reference sequence). The CDR3 here is CASSSQASGNTIYF. Written as DNA, the CDR3 is TGTGCCAGCAGCTCTCAGGCTTCTGGAAACACCATATATTTT.

The V gene is TRBV14, the J gene TRBJ2-7; tentative D call: TRBD1 (6 bases). Between the trimmed V and J ends, which lost 1 base and 3 bases, there was a span of 16 bases. Germline CDR1 and CDR2: SGHDN and FVKESK. The CDR3 spans 16 residues. The CDR3 DNA reads TGTGCCAGCAGCCAAGGTCGTCAGGGGCCCTTCTACGAGCAGTACTTC. This gives the protein CASSQGRQGPFYEQYF.

The chain has TRBV27 and TRBJ2-7; maybe TRBD2 (5 bases). Germline V gives CDR1 MNHEY, CDR2 SMNVEV (reference sequence). Trimming left V 6 bases short and J 2 bases short, with 23 bases between. The CDR3 is made up of 17 amino acids. CDR3 loop: CASRSPLTSGYPYEQYF. The DNA of the CDR3 is TGTGCCAGCAGATCTCCCCTTACGAGCGGATATCCCTACGAGCAGTACTTC.

The CDR3 protein is CASSIQGGNSPLHF. CDR3 DNA: TGTGCCAGTAGTATACAGGGAGGGAATTCACCCCTCCACTTT. The chain uses TRBV19 and TRBJ1-6, with D perhaps TRBD1 (5 bases). V lost 2 bases and J lost 7, with 9 bases in between. The CDR3 runs 14 residues. CDR1 and CDR2 (germline): LNHDA, SQIVND (reference sequence).

This chain links TRBV2 with TRBJ2-3, with 8 bases that match TRBD2. CDR1 and CDR2 from the germline V gene are SNHLY and FYNNEI. Trimming at V came to 2 bases and at J to 4 bases, leaving 11 bases not matched to a gene. This CDR3 comprises 17 residues. CDR3 sequence (DNA): TGTGCCAGCAGTGAAACCCAAACGGGGGGGCCGCCAGATACGCAGTATTTT. It yields the protein CASSETQTGGPPDTQYF. The full variable domain, with the rest looked up from reference TRBV2 and TRBJ2-3, is EPEVTQTPSHQVTQMGQEVILRCVPISNHLYFYWYRQILGQKVEFLVSFYNNEISEKSEIFDDQFSVERPDGSNFTLKIRSTKLEDSAMYFCASSETQTGGPPDTQYFGPGTRLTVL.

This rearrangement joins TRBV18 to TRBJ2-3, with D perhaps TRBD1 (5 bases). The germline V and J ends were trimmed by 2 bases and 2 bases, with 8 bases remaining between them. CDR1 is KGHSH and CDR2 is LQKENI in the germline V gene. The CDR3 is 14 residues long. DNA for the CDR3: TGTGCCAGCTCACCAAGGGGCCCCACAGATACGCAGTATTTT. This encodes CASSPRGPTDTQYF.

The chain recombines TRBV4-2 with TRBJ1-3, with 10 positions matching TRBD1. V shed 2 bases and J 0 bases; nucleotides not matched to a gene: 10. Germline CDR1 is LGHNA and CDR2 is YNFKEQ. The CDR3 is made up of 19 amino acids. The CDR3 here is CASSQSISGTGASGNTIYF. CDR3 bases: TGTGCCAGCAGCCAATCAATTTCCGGGACAGGGGCCTCTGGAAACACCATATATTTT.

The chain couples TRBV7-2 to TRBJ1-3; the D gene is possibly TRBD1 (5 bases). CDR1 is SGHTA, CDR2 FQGNSA, per germline. V was shortened by 1 base and J by 0 bases, with 10 bases between the two germline ends. This CDR3 has 16 residues. Written as DNA, the CDR3 is TGTGCCAGCAGCTTAGTAGGGACTCCCTCTGGAAACACCATATATTTT. Its protein is CASSLVGTPSGNTIYF.

The rearrangement uses TRBV6-5 and TRBJ2-5, with 14 bases matching TRBD2. Trimming cost V 2 bases and J 7 bases; bases outside gene matches: 6. Germline loops: CDR1 MNHEY, CDR2 SVGAGI. The CDR3 consists of 16 residues. The CDR3 nucleotides are TGTGCCAGCAGTTACAGGACTAGCGGGGGGCACGGGACCCAGTACTTC. Amino acid sequence: CASSYRTSGGHGTQYF.

The chain has TRBV27 and TRBJ2-7, with 7 bases identical to TRBD2. The V gene end was trimmed by 5 bases and the J gene end by 2 bases; junction bases not matched to a gene: 9. CDR3 length: 15 amino acids. Germline assignment: CDR1 MNHEY and CDR2 SMNVEV (reference sequence). The CDR3: CASSAPLADPYEQYF. For the CDR3, the DNA is TGTGCCAGCAGTGCCCCCCTAGCGGACCCCTACGAGCAGTACTTC.

The V gene is TRBV13, the J gene TRBJ1-3, with D perhaps matching TRBD1 (5 bases). In germline, CDR1 is PRHDT, CDR2 FYEKMQ (reference sequence). V lost 7 bases, J lost 7 bases, and 17 bases lay in between. CDR3 length: 14 amino acids. CDR3 loop: CASIRHQGPNTIYF. The CDR3 nucleotides are TGTGCCAGCATCAGACACCAGGGTCCGAACACCATATATTTT.

The chain is built from TRBV19 and TRBJ2-1, with D maybe TRBD2 (6 bases). The V gene lost 3 bases and the J gene lost 3 bases, with 24 bases spanning the gap. The CDR3 sequence is 19 residues long. Looked up from germline, CDR1 is LNHDA and CDR2 is SQIVND (reference sequence). Here the CDR3 DNA reads TGTGCCAGTAGTATGGTGGGACTCCTCGCGAGTAGGATCTACAATGAGCAGTTCTTC. It codes for CASSMVGLLASRIYNEQFF.

This CDR3 is CASSETGRPIKAFF. The CDR3 coding sequence is TGTGCCAGCAGCGAGACAGGGAGGCCCATAAAAGCTTTCTTT. The J gene is TRBJ1-1, the V gene TRBV6-5; 7 nucleotides line up with TRBD1. Germline V CDR1 and CDR2: MNHEY, SVGAGI. V gave up 6 bases and J gave up 9 bases; unmatched junction bases: 13. The length of the CDR3 is 14 residues.

This clone appeared once. The gene calls are TRBV5-4 and TRBJ1-1, with 8 bases that match TRBD1. The germline V gene has CDR1 SGHNT and CDR2 YYREEE (reference sequence). The CDR3 sequence is 15 residues long. After removal of 7 bases from V and 0 bases from J, the junction contained 8 bases not matched to a gene. CDR3 protein: CASVRRGPLNTEAFF. CDR3 DNA: TGTGCCAGCGTACGCAGGGGGCCATTGAACACTGAAGCTTTCTTT.

The CDR3 protein is CASTPGAGGGNQPQHF. CDR3 bases: TGTGCCAGCACCCCGGGCGCAGGGGGAGGCAATCAGCCCCAGCATTTT. The rearrangement uses TRBV2 and TRBJ1-5, with TRBD1 matching over 7 bases. V lost 7 bases, J lost 2 bases, and 11 bases stayed unmatched. The CDR3 consists of 16 residues. Germline values: CDR1 SNHLY, CDR2 FYNNEI.

CDR3 in amino acids: CASSLGGQGSGYEQYF. The CDR3 region has the DNA TGTGCCAGCAGCTTAGGTGGACAGGGTTCAGGATACGAGCAGTACTTC. This rearrangement joins TRBV7-9 to TRBJ2-7; 8 positions match TRBD1. The CDR3 loop spans 16 amino acids. The ends lost 1 base at V and 4 bases at J; junction bases unmatched: 9. CDR1 SEHNR and CDR2 FQNEAQ come from the germline V gene (reference sequence).

The rearrangement uses TRBV9 and TRBJ1-2; no firm D call. Trimming stripped 0 bases from V and 4 bases from J, with 10 bases between. CDR3 length: 14 residues. Germline assignment: CDR1 SGDLS and CDR2 YYNGEE. The CDR3 sequence is CASSVVEGSYGYTF. The CDR3 DNA reads as TGTGCCAGCAGCGTAGTGGAGGGTAGCTATGGCTACACCTTC.

This clone appeared a single time. V gene TRBV2 combines with J gene TRBJ1-1, with D maybe TRBD1 (6 bases). The V end was cut by 4 bases, the J end by 11 bases, with 17 bases between. The V gene's germline CDR1 is SNHLY and CDR2 FYNNEI. The CDR3 is made up of 13 amino acids. This CDR3 reads CASSVFKDSTAFF. The CDR3 coding sequence is TGTGCCAGCAGTGTTTTCAAGGACAGCACCGCTTTCTTT.

The J gene is TRBJ1-5, the V gene TRBV2, with D tentatively TRBD1 (5 bases). V was clipped by 8 bases and J by 1 base, with 12 bases between them. Germline CDR1 is SNHLY and CDR2 is FYNNEI. This CDR3 spans 14 amino acids. The CDR3 spells CASGSRGSNQPQHF. As DNA, the CDR3 is TGTGCCAGCGGAAGCCGGGGGAGCAATCAGCCCCAGCATTTT.

The CDR3 loop is CASSEPRMETQYF. In DNA, the CDR3 is TGTGCCAGCAGTGAACCTAGAATGGAGACCCAGTACTTC. The chain employs TRBV6-1 and TRBJ2-5, with no clear D. In germline, CDR1 is MNHNS, CDR2 SASEGT. V lost 2 bases, J lost 5 bases, and 9 bases lay in between. This CDR3 spans 13 amino acids.

The rearrangement uses TRBV30 and TRBJ1-4; D remains unclear. Germline lookup yields CDR1 GTSNPN and CDR2 SVGIG (reference sequence). Trimming took 2 bases from V and 5 from J, leaving 3 bases between them. The CDR3 has 11 amino acids. The CDR3 DNA reads as TGTGCCTGGAGTAGCAATGAAAAACTGTTTTTT. As protein: CAWSSNEKLFF. The whole variable domain, remainder taken from reference TRBV30 and TRBJ1-4, is SQTIHQWPATLVQPVGSPLSLECTVEGTSNPNLYWYRQAAGRGLQLLFYSVGIGQISSEVPQNLSASRPQDRQFILSSKKLLLSDSGFYLCAWSSNEKLFFGSGTQLSVL.

The chain combines TRBV4-3 with TRBJ1-3, with 10 bases lining up with TRBD1. J gave up 7 bases and V 1 base, and 7 bases lay outside the gene matches. CDR1 and CDR2 (germline): LGHNA, YSLEER. This CDR3 has 16 residues. In nucleotides, the CDR3 is TGCGCCAGCAGCCAAGGCCCGACAGGGGGCATGAACACCATATATTTT. As protein: CASSQGPTGGMNTIYF.

The gene calls are TRBV7-9 and TRBJ2-7; 7 bases agree with TRBD2. This CDR3 comprises 18 residues. V was clipped by 5 bases and J by 2 bases; unmatched bases: 18. CDR1 SEHNR and CDR2 FQNEAQ come from the germline V gene (reference sequence). The DNA of the CDR3 is TGTGCCAGCAGCCCCACTATTCCCGTAGCGGGCAAAACCTACGAGCAGTACTTC. It yields the protein CASSPTIPVAGKTYEQYF.